This T cell receptor beta chain stems from a study of spatial heterogeneity in lung cancer (dated by TCRdb to about 2019). Some background on the complete study: Beta-chain transcripts were consistently detected in greater numbers than alpha-chain transcripts, which likely reflected higher beta-chain transcript abundance. TCR transcript counts in tumor regions correlated strongly with a T cell transcriptional module score from matched bulk RNA-seq. Nonsynonymous mutation counts, determined by whole-exome sequencing of tumor tissue, were related to TCR repertoire features. In the raw uncorrected reads, each unique combination of TCR and UMI appeared on average more than ten times. At surgery, both alpha and beta chains were TCR-sequenced in over 200 tumor regions, 63 to 80 matched nontumor lung samples and 56 PBMC samples. The study quantitatively compared TCR alpha and beta repertoires across multiple tumor regions, matched nontumor lung and blood in non-small cell lung cancer. What the study reported, not specific to this receptor: Estimated TCR-seq coverage of tumor T cells was only about 7.4% for alpha chains and roughly 13% for beta chains. Additional single-cell paired TCR alpha and beta sequencing was considered necessary to confirm, at a functional level, the hypothesis that regional TCRs recognize regional mutations. The tumor nonsynonymous mutation count correlated with the number of expanded intratumoral alpha and beta TCRs. The count of ubiquitous expanded TCRs correlated with the count of ubiquitous nonsynonymous mutations, and the count of regional expanded TCRs correlated with the count of regional nonsynonymous mutations.

Sample time point, as interpreted from the label and publication: sample taken at primary tumor resection. Donors were under 95 patients with early-stage, untreated non-small cell lung cancer from the lung TRACERx cohort. For TCR sequencing, whole RNA was extracted from tumor and nontumor lung tissue, or from cryopreserved PBMC samples, and no cell sorting was done. Only patients with enough RNA available from two or more tumor regions were chosen for TCR sequencing. A lung pathologist reviewed the tumor and adjacent nontumor lung specimens before the specimens were selected. Its CDR3 holds 18 amino acids, cysteine through phenylalanine. This entry keeps only the CDR3 DNA: 54 bases, framed from base 1. Ends trimmed: V by 3 bases, J by 0 bases; bases unmatched to a gene: 10. Reading the germline V gene (reference sequence) gives CDR1 SGHAT and CDR2 FQDESV. Points on this clonotype: The clone's antigen remains unknown. Base qualities are missing; no much larger clone stands one base away.

The library came from 5' RACE. Instrument used: NextSeq 500. The TCR library protocol attached a unique molecular identifier to each TCR cDNA molecule to allow correction of PCR and sequencing errors. On the study's bioinformatics: TCR identification, UMI-based error correction and CDR3 extraction were performed with Decombinator tools. TCRs above a frequency of 2 per 1,000, corresponding to the top 1% of the tumor frequency distribution, were defined as expanded. Expanded tumor TCRs statistically deemed absent (corrected P<0.05) from at least one tumor region were classed as regional, and all other expanded tumor TCRs were classed as ubiquitous. Renyi diversity was computed with the R vegan package after each repertoire had been subsampled 100 times to 5,000 TCRs. CDR3 similarity networks were built from amino acid triplet string-kernel similarity, with CDR3s being connected when pairwise similarity was above 0.82. TCRdb trimmed the raw reads at Q25, called clones with MiXCR and kept productive beta chains. Every entry covers one CDR3 protein and lists the most common genes and DNA from its rows. These V and J calls are TCRdb output, not the study's own analysis. For this sample there are 20,000 to 25,000 distinct CDR3 sequences; around 10% appear just once. The ten largest account for 7.7% of the sample.

The clonotype comes from a male donor with early-stage non-small cell lung cancer. Sequenced material: lung tumor tissue, taken at surgery. This sequence uses TRBV11-1 and TRBJ2-1; 8 bases in the middle match TRBD2. The CDR3 region reads CASSFRLAGRSSYNEQFF. The DNA is TGTGCCAGCAGCTTTCGTCTAGCGGGCCGGAGCTCCTACAATGAGCAGTTCTTC.